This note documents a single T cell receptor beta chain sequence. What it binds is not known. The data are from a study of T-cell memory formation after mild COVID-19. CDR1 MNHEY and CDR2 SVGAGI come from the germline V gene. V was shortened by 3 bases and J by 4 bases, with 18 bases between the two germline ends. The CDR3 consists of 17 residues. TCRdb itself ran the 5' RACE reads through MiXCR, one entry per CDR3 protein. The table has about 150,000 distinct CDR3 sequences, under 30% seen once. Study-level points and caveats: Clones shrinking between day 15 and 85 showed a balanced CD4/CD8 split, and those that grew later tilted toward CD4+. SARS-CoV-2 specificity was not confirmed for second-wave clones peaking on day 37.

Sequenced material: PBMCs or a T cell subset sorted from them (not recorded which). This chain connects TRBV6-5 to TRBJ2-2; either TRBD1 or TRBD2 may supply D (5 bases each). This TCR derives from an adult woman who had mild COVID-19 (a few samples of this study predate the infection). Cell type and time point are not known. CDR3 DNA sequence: TGTGCCAGCAGTTATCCGACAGCCCCACGGGGCACCGGGGAGCTGTTTTTT. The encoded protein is CASSYPTAPRGTGELFF.